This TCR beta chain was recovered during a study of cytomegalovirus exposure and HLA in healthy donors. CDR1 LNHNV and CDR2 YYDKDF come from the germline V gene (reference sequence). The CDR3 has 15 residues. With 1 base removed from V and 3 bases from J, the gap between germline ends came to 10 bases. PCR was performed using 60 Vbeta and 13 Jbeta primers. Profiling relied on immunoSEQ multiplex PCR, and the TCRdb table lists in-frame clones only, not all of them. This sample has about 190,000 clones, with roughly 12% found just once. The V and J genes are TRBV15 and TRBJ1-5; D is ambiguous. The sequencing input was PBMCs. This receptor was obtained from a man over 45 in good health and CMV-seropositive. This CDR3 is CATSRGNSPNQPQHF. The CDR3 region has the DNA TGTGCCACCAGCAGAGGAAACAGTCCCAATCAGCCCCAGCATTTT. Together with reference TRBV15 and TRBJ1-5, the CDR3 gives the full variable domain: DAMVIQNPRYQVTQFGKPVTLSCSQTLNHNVMYWYQQKSSQAPKLLFHYYDKDFNNEADTPDNFQSRRPNTSFCFLDIRSPGLGDTAMYLCATSRGNSPNQPQHFGDGTRLSIL.